This passage covers 25 T cell receptor beta chains from one sample sequenced in a study of shared clonotypes between healthy human individuals. Profiled with immunoSEQ multiplex PCR; TCRdb holds only in-frame clones, not every one. Of some 2,000,000 clones in the sample, 90% to 95% are singletons; the top ten hold roughly 0.13%. The sample consisted of naive CD4+ T cells sorted from blood. Regarding subset: CD45RA+ positively selected. These receptors originate from a man aged 18 to 29 in good health.

The V gene is TRBV6-5, the J gene TRBJ1-5; 7 bases line up with TRBD1. This CDR3 is 15 amino acids long. CDR1 and CDR2 (germline): MNHEY, SVGAGI. V shed 4 bases, J shed 0 bases, and the junction held 3 bases outside the gene matches. CDR3 residues: CASSSNRGSNQPQHF. The CDR3 DNA follows: TGTGCCAGCAGTTCCAACAGGGGTAGCAATCAGCCCCAGCATTTT.

The chain uses TRBV2 and TRBJ2-1; a possible D gene is TRBD2 (6 bases). CDR1 is SNHLY and CDR2 is FYNNEI in the germline V gene. This CDR3 has 13 residues. Trimming left V 8 bases short and J 9 bases short, with 17 bases between. CDR3 region: CASGGSAVSEQFF. CDR3 DNA: TGTGCCAGCGGGGGGTCGGCCGTCTCTGAGCAGTTCTTC.

The gene calls are TRBV2 and TRBJ1-5; tentatively, D is TRBD1 (5 bases). The CDR3 spans 13 residues. V was shortened by 6 bases and J by 4 bases, with 10 bases between the two germline ends. Germline CDR1 reads SNHLY; CDR2 reads FYNNEI. Here the CDR3 DNA reads TGTGCCAGCAGGCAGGACACGAATCAGCCCCAGCATTTT. The encoded protein is CASRQDTNQPQHF.

DNA for the CDR3: TGTGCCAGCAGCGTACCGGGACCGCAGAACACTGAAGCTTTCTTT. Encoded protein: CASSVPGPQNTEAFF. This chain uses TRBV5-4 with TRBJ1-1, with D perhaps TRBD1 (5 bases). This CDR3 spans 15 amino acids. CDR1 SGHNT and CDR2 YYREEE come from the germline V gene (reference sequence). Trimming cost V 4 bases and J 1 base, with 14 bases left between them.

The J gene is TRBJ2-6, the V gene TRBV19, with 8 bases matching TRBD1. Germline values: CDR1 LNHDA, CDR2 SQIVND (reference sequence). The junction had 6 bases not matched to a gene; V was cut back by 8 bases and J by 0 bases. This CDR3 is built from 16 residues. The CDR3, as DNA: TGTGCCAGTTCGACAGGGGTTTTCTCTGGGGCCAACGTCCTGACTTTC. Its translation: CASSTGVFSGANVLTF. The complete variable domain, with remaining parts taken from reference TRBV19 and TRBJ2-6, reads DGGITQSPKYLFRKEGQNVTLSCEQNLNHDAMYWYRQDPGQGLRLIYYSQIVNDFQKGDIAEGYSVSREKKESFPLTVTSAQKNPTAFYLCASSTGVFSGANVLTFGAGSRLTVL.

The chain recombines TRBV18 with TRBJ2-1; D is unclear. Germline V gene lookup returns CDR1 KGHSH and CDR2 LQKENI. There are 13 residues in the CDR3. V was pared by 3 bases and J by 6 bases, with 9 bases between. CDR3 DNA: TGTGCCAGCTCACCGGTAGGGATCAATGAGCAGTTCTTC. This translates into CASSPVGINEQFF.

This clone has only one observation. The rearrangement links TRBV4-1 to TRBJ1-4; 7 bases are a match to TRBD1. Looked up from germline, CDR1 is MGHRA and CDR2 is YSYEKL. Trimming took 4 bases from V and 8 from J; bases not matched to a gene: 7. The CDR3 has 14 residues. The CDR3 region is CASSRGTAREKLFF. The CDR3, as DNA: TGCGCCAGCAGCCGGGGGACAGCTAGAGAAAAACTGTTTTTT.

V usage is TRBV7-9 and J usage is TRBJ2-6; no clear D gene. V lost 4 bases, J lost 0 bases, and 10 bases lay in between. Germline lookup yields CDR1 SEHNR and CDR2 FQNEAQ (reference sequence). CDR3 length equals 16 residues. The CDR3 is CASSSGRTSGANVLTF. The CDR3 bases are TGTGCCAGCAGCTCCGGACGGACCTCTGGGGCCAACGTCCTGACTTTC.

The genes are TRBV9 and TRBJ2-7; TRBD1 matches 10 bases. Germline loops: CDR1 SGDLS, CDR2 YYNGEE. V dropped 3 bases and J dropped 6; count of bases not matched to a gene: 6. This CDR3 contains 14 residues. The CDR3 DNA follows: TGTGCCAGCAGCGGAGGGACAGGGGTGGTCGAGCAGTACTTC. Its protein is CASSGGTGVVEQYF.

As concerns this clone: Other DNA sequences in this sample translate to the same CDR3. This chain uses TRBV7-9 with TRBJ1-5; no reliable D call. This CDR3 contains 12 residues. Germline CDR1 is SEHNR and CDR2 is FQNEAQ (reference sequence). With 4 bases removed from V and 4 bases from J, the gap between germline ends came to 5 bases. The CDR3 DNA reads as TGTGCCAGCAGCTCGCAAAATCAGCCCCAGCATTTT. This encodes CASSSQNQPQHF. The full variable domain, in which reference TRBV7-9 and TRBJ1-5 provide the parts outside the CDR3, is DTGVSQNPRHKITKRGQNVTFRCDPISEHNRLYWYRQTLGQGPEFLTYFQNEAQLEKSRLLSDRFSAERPKGSFSTLEIQRTEQGDSAMYLCASSSQNQPQHFGDGTRLSIL.

This chain links TRBV19 with TRBJ2-4; unclear D gene. The CDR3 consists of 15 residues. V lost 5 bases and J lost 0, with 11 bases in between. Germline V gene lookup returns CDR1 LNHDA and CDR2 SQIVND (reference sequence). CDR3 bases: TGTGCCAGTAGTTCTGCCTCACTAGCCAAAAACATTCAGTACTTC. It codes for CASSSASLAKNIQYF.

The rearrangement links TRBV28 to TRBJ2-5; D is tentatively TRBD1 or TRBD2 (5 bases each). V lost 5 bases and J lost 0, with 10 bases in between. Looked up from germline, CDR1 is MDHEN and CDR2 is SYDVKM. There are 14 residues in the CDR3. The CDR3 DNA reads TGTGCCAGCAGTCAACCGGGACACCAAGAGACCCAGTACTTC. It translates to CASSQPGHQETQYF. The variable domain in full, completed from reference TRBV28 and TRBJ2-5, reads DVKVTQSSRYLVKRTGEKVFLECVQDMDHENMFWYRQDPGLGLRLIYFSYDVKMKEKGDIPEGYSVSREKKERFSLILESASTNQTSMYLCASSQPGHQETQYFGPGTRLLVL.

This clone was seen just once. The rearrangement joins TRBV6-5 to TRBJ2-3; D is ambiguous. In germline, CDR1 is MNHEY, CDR2 SVGAGI. The V gene lost 4 bases and the J gene lost 9 bases, with 8 bases spanning the gap. The CDR3 runs to 11 residues. CDR3 DNA sequence: TGTGCCAGCAGTTTAGGGATAACGCAGTATTTT. It translates to CASSLGITQYF.

The chain is built from TRBV30 and TRBJ2-3; 8 bases are a match to TRBD2. The germline CDR1 and CDR2 sequences are GTSNPN and SVGIG (reference sequence). Trimming took 4 bases from V and 1 from J; bases not matched to a gene: 13. CDR3 length equals 17 residues. For the CDR3, the DNA is TGTGCCTGGACCAACCAACCCCTAGCGGGTGGCACAGATACGCAGTATTTT. Its translation is CAWTNQPLAGGTDTQYF.

The chain recombines TRBV27 with TRBJ1-5; D call uncertain. Deletions cut 8 bases from V and 5 bases from J, with 13 bases between. This CDR3 has 13 amino acids. Germline lookup yields CDR1 MNHEY and CDR2 SMNVEV (reference sequence). The CDR3 sequence is CASRKGVHQPQHF. CDR3 bases: TGTGCCAGCCGGAAGGGTGTCCATCAGCCCCAGCATTTT.

The rearrangement uses TRBV18 and TRBJ2-5, with 9 nucleotides matching TRBD2. The germline gives CDR1 KGHSH, CDR2 LQKENI. V dropped 6 bases and J dropped 4; count of bases not matched to a gene: 6. The CDR3 consists of 14 residues. The CDR3 spells CASSLLAGIETQYF. As DNA, the CDR3 is TGTGCCAGCTCTCTCCTAGCGGGAATAGAGACCCAGTACTTC.

This chain joins TRBV11-1 and TRBJ1-5; 7 bases are a match to TRBD1. J gave up 4 bases and V 3 bases, and 9 bases lay outside the gene matches. There are 16 residues in the CDR3. CDR1 SGHAT and CDR2 FQDESV come from the germline V gene (reference sequence). The CDR3 reads CASSFHRGEGNQPQHF. The CDR3 DNA reads TGTGCCAGCAGCTTTCACAGGGGAGAGGGTAATCAGCCCCAGCATTTT.

This clone was recorded only once. The chain recombines TRBV5-8 with TRBJ1-6; D is unresolved. V was shortened by 2 bases and J by 7 bases, with 13 bases between the two germline ends. This CDR3 has 15 residues. The V gene's germline CDR1 is SGHTS and CDR2 YDEGEE. The CDR3 protein is CASSFRQGRNSPLHF. The CDR3 region has the DNA TGTGCCAGCAGCTTTAGACAAGGGCGAAATTCACCCCTCCACTTT.

On this clone: This sample includes further DNA sequences coding for the same CDR3. The chain carries TRBV6-5 and TRBJ2-7, with D hard to call. Germline CDR1 MNHEY, CDR2 SVGAGI. The CDR3 runs to 14 residues. The V and J ends lost 0 bases and 4 bases respectively, with 10 bases between them. CDR3 protein: CASSYSGRSYEQYF. CDR3 in DNA: TGTGCCAGCAGTTACTCGGGCAGGAGTTACGAGCAGTACTTC.

The chain uses TRBV9 and TRBJ2-7; 7 bases line up with TRBD1. CDR3 length: 15 amino acids. Germline V CDR1 and CDR2: SGDLS, YYNGEE. The ends lost 1 base at V and 1 base at J; junction bases unmatched: 5. CDR3 bases: TGTGCCAGCAGCGTACAGGGGGACGCGTCCTACGAGCAGTACTTC. Translating gives CASSVQGDASYEQYF. Full variable domain (missing parts from reference TRBV9 and TRBJ2-7): DSGVTQTPKHLITATGQRVTLRCSPRSGDLSVYWYQQSLDQGLQFLIQYYNGEERAKGNILERFSAQQFPDLHSELNLSSLELGDSALYFCASSVQGDASYEQYFGPGTRLTVT.

Points on this clone: Other DNA sequences in this sample translate to the same CDR3. The J gene is TRBJ2-7, the V gene TRBV2; weak D call: TRBD1 (6 bases). This CDR3 is 13 amino acids long. Trimming removed 3 bases at V and 3 bases at J, with 9 bases between. CDR1 is SNHLY, CDR2 FYNNEI, per germline. The CDR3, as DNA: TGTGCCAGCAGTGAGGGGACACTCTACGAGCAGTACTTC. Protein: CASSEGTLYEQYF.

The chain combines TRBV28 with TRBJ1-1, with D uncertain. The germline gives CDR1 MDHEN, CDR2 SYDVKM. Trimming pared 3 bases from V and 1 base from J, leaving 9 bases between. The CDR3 spans 14 residues. For the CDR3, the DNA is TGTGCCAGCAGTTTTGGAGCCGGGAACACTGAAGCTTTCTTT. Translation gives CASSFGAGNTEAFF.

The CDR3 region has the DNA TGTGCCAGCAGCTTGCTGAACTCCTATAATTCACCCCTCCACTTT. Translation gives CASSLLNSYNSPLHF. The chain joins TRBV5-4 to TRBJ1-6; D not resolved. V lost 1 base and J lost 0, with 5 bases in between. CDR1 and CDR2 from the germline V gene are SGHNT and YYREEE (reference sequence). CDR3 length: 15 residues.

The V call is TRBV25-1, the J call TRBJ1-2; 7 nucleotides line up with TRBD1. The V gene end was trimmed by 1 base and the J gene end by 6 bases; junction bases not matched to a gene: 8. CDR1 is MGHDK, CDR2 SYGVNS, per germline. The CDR3 has 15 amino acids. CDR3 residues: CASSELRDRTDGYTF. For the CDR3, the DNA is TGTGCCAGCAGTGAATTACGGGACAGAACTGATGGCTACACCTTC.

The rearrangement links TRBV6-5 to TRBJ2-1, with 7 bases that match TRBD2. Germline CDR1 is MNHEY and CDR2 is SVGAGI. The CDR3 has 15 amino acids. V trimming: 11 bases; J trimming: 7 bases; junction bases outside the gene matches: 17. CDR3 amino acids: CAASSAGEDWNEQFF. The CDR3 DNA reads as TGTGCCGCCAGCTCTGCGGGAGAAGATTGGAATGAGCAGTTCTTC.